The entry that follows covers one T cell receptor (beta chain) sequence. Then a second PCR, running about 6 to 12 cycles, was carried out with a sample-barcoded 5' primer and a J-beta primer mix. TCRdb re-called the 5' RACE reads through MiXCR, storing one row per CDR3 protein. The sample contains 700,000 or so distinct CDR3 sequences, about 20% of which appear only once. This sample was included in a study of blood T cells in healthy people across ages. The CDR3 is 19 amino acids. V shed 2 bases, J shed 5 bases, and the junction held 18 bases outside the gene matches. This rearrangement joins TRBV12-3 or TRBV12-4 to TRBJ2-7; 10 nucleotides align to TRBD1. The specimen sequenced was blood. This TCR derives from a man aged 65 to 79 in good health. CDR3 nucleotide sequence: TGTGCCAGCAGTTTACGGTTCCTAGGGCCACGGGACAGGGGCCACGAGCAGTACTTC. This codes for CASSLRFLGPRDRGHEQYF.